Listed here are 20 T cell receptor beta chains from one sample, sequenced in a study (dated by TCRdb to between 2014 and 2016). Receptors were amplified or captured by 5' RACE. The run used an Illumina MiSeq. TCRdb ran its own pipeline on the public reads, namely fastp trimming at Q25 and MiXCR clone calling, and kept in-frame beta chains. Rows matching on CDR3 protein sequence are summarized as one entry with the most common DNA and genes. The sample yields about 53,000 distinct CDR3 sequences; 24% were counted once. The top ten clonotypes cover approximately 3.4% of the sample. The material sequenced was tumor-infiltrating naive CD4+ T cells sorted from the breast tumor. The cell subset or site label of this sample denotes: naive CD4+ T cells, CD4+CD45RA+CD25-. These receptors came from a female donor with breast cancer.

This clonotype was observed a handful of times. The CDR3 nucleotides read TGTGCCAGCGGAAGGGGGCAAACAGATACGCAGTATTTT. It codes for CASGRGQTDTQYF. V usage is TRBV12-3 or TRBV12-4 and J usage is TRBJ2-3; 7 bases map to TRBD1. The CDR3 is 13 amino acids. Trimming at V came to 8 bases and at J to 3 bases, leaving 5 bases not matched to a gene.

This clonotype has a count of ten or more. The genes are TRBV6-6 and TRBJ1-2; 7 bases match TRBD1. Germline-derived CDR1 and CDR2 are MNHNY and SVGAGI (reference sequence). With 9 bases clipped from V and 3 bases from J, the junction kept 4 bases outside the gene matches. This CDR3 is 12 amino acids long. The CDR3: CASGQGDYGYTF. The CDR3 coding sequence is TGTGCCAGTGGGCAGGGGGACTATGGCTACACCTTC.

This clonotype appeared a few times. The rearrangement links TRBV12-3 or TRBV12-4 to TRBJ1-5, with D possibly being TRBD1 (6 bases). This CDR3 spans 16 amino acids. V lost 3 bases, J lost 4 bases, and 16 bases lay in between. The CDR3 coding sequence is TGTGCCAGCAGTTTTGGGCAGGGACAAGGTAATCAGCCCCAGCATTTT. Amino acids: CASSFGQGQGNQPQHF.

V gene TRBV5-1 combines with J gene TRBJ2-4; a possible D gene is TRBD2 (7 bases). This CDR3 is built from 18 residues. CDR1 is SGHRS, CDR2 YFSETQ, per germline. The germline V and J ends were trimmed by 1 base and 0 bases, with 17 bases remaining between them. For the CDR3, the DNA is TGCGCCAGCAGCTTGAGGGGGGGCGCCGAACTAGCCAAAAACATTCAGTACTTC. Encoded protein: CASSLRGGAELAKNIQYF.

A few counts support this clonotype. The CDR3 region has the DNA TGCGCCAGCACCTTAGACTGGGGAGGGGACTATGGCTACACCTTC. Its translation: CASTLDWGGDYGYTF. The J gene is TRBJ1-2, the V gene TRBV5-1; possibly TRBD1 for D (5 bases). The germline V gene has CDR1 SGHRS and CDR2 YFSETQ. The CDR3 length is 15 residues. Trimming removed 6 bases from V and 3 bases from J, with 18 bases in between. Together with reference TRBV5-1 and TRBJ1-2, the CDR3 gives the full variable domain: KAGVTQTPRYLIKTRGQQVTLSCSPISGHRSVSWYQQTPGQGLQFLFEYFSETQRNKGNFPGRFSGRQFSNSRSEMNVSTLELGDSALYLCASTLDWGGDYGYTFGSGTRLTVV.

The sample holds a few counts of this clonotype. This rearrangement joins TRBV20-1 to TRBJ2-1; D unresolved. Germline V gene data show CDR1 as DFQATT and CDR2 as SNEGSKA (reference sequence). V lost 4 bases and J 4 bases, leaving 8 bases between the germline ends. This CDR3 comprises 12 residues. In DNA form, the CDR3 reads TGCAGTGCTACACCAGCTTACAATGAGCAGTTCTTC. Protein: CSATPAYNEQFF.

The table lists this clonotype with many counts. This chain joins TRBV10-3 and TRBJ1-5; 7 bases match TRBD1. Germline-derived CDR1 and CDR2 are ENHRY and SYGVKD. This CDR3 region has 15 residues. J was trimmed by 1 base and V by 6 bases; bases with no gene match: 6. The CDR3 loop is CAIREGARSNQPQHF. The DNA of the CDR3 is TGTGCCATCAGAGAGGGGGCGCGAAGCAATCAGCCCCAGCATTTT.

The V and J genes are TRBV4-1 and TRBJ1-1, with TRBD1 matching 12 bases. After removal of 8 bases from V and 1 base from J, the junction contained 8 bases not matched to a gene. The CDR3 contains 16 residues. The germline CDR1 and CDR2 sequences are MGHRA and YSYEKL. CDR3 region: CASLRGQGARNTEAFF. The CDR3, as DNA: TGCGCCAGCCTGCGGGGACAGGGGGCACGGAACACTGAAGCTTTCTTT.

The V gene is TRBV11-2, the J gene TRBJ2-3; D gene unclear. The V gene lost 2 bases and the J gene lost 3 bases, with 3 bases spanning the gap. CDR1 is SGHAT, CDR2 FQNNGV, per germline. The CDR3 length is 12 residues. The CDR3: CASSLWTDTQYF. For the CDR3, the DNA is TGTGCCAGCAGCTTATGGACAGATACGCAGTATTTT.

The V and J genes are TRBV4-3 and TRBJ2-3; 10 bases are a match to TRBD2. CDR3 length: 14 residues. V gave up 4 bases and J gave up 5 bases; unmatched junction bases: 3. The germline V gene has CDR1 LGHNA and CDR2 YSLEER. The CDR3 reads CASSLAGGGDTQYF. CDR3 sequence (DNA): TGCGCCAGCAGCCTAGCGGGGGGAGGAGATACGCAGTATTTT.

As concerns this clonotype: Since a much larger clone is just one base distant, this may be a read error. The rearrangement links TRBV10-2 to TRBJ2-2; D gene ambiguous. Germline CDR1 is WSHSY and CDR2 is SAAADI. The CDR3 has 11 amino acids. CDR3 sequence: CATSHTGELFF. DNA for the CDR3: TGCGCCACCAGTCACACAGGGGAGCTGTTTTTT.

The chain uses TRBV27 and TRBJ1-1; D remains unclear. V lost 3 bases, J lost 0 bases, and 11 bases lay in between. Germline CDR1 is MNHEY and CDR2 is SMNVEV (reference sequence). This CDR3 comprises 15 residues. CDR3 sequence (DNA): TGTGCCAGCAGTTTTCAGCGCTTGATGAACACTGAAGCTTTCTTT. Residues: CASSFQRLMNTEAFF.

This clonotype has only a few counts. The chain couples TRBV7-9 to TRBJ2-1; TRBD1 is a possible D gene (5 bases). Trimming cost V 2 bases and J 3 bases, with 11 bases left between them. Per the germline V gene, CDR1 is SEHNR and CDR2 is FQNEAQ (reference sequence). The CDR3 contains 15 residues. This CDR3 reads CASSLIKGFYNEQFF. CDR3 nucleotides: TGTGCCAGCAGCTTAATAAAGGGGTTCTACAATGAGCAGTTCTTC. The full variable domain, its missing parts supplied by reference TRBV7-9 and TRBJ2-1, is DTGVSQNPRHKITKRGQNVTFRCDPISEHNRLYWYRQTLGQGPEFLTYFQNEAQLEKSRLLSDRFSAERPKGSFSTLEIQRTEQGDSAMYLCASSLIKGFYNEQFFGPGTRLTVL.

This chain links TRBV5-1 with TRBJ2-4; D remains ambiguous. Germline V gene lookup returns CDR1 SGHRS and CDR2 YFSETQ. This CDR3 has 15 amino acids. Trimming pared 0 bases from V and 6 bases from J, leaving 13 bases between. CDR3 in DNA: TGCGCCAGCAGCTTGGGTTGGGCGGTCGGAAACATTCAGTACTTC. Amino acid sequence: CASSLGWAVGNIQYF.

As for this clonotype: The junction differs from germline at one of its ends, possibly a read error. V is TRBV20-1 and J is TRBJ1-1, with D possibly matching TRBD1 (6 bases). CDR3 length: 16 residues. Per germline, CDR1 DFQATT and CDR2 SNEGSKA (reference sequence). The CDR3 nucleotides read TGCAGTGCTAGAGATGCCCGGGGGCGGTTGGGCACTGGAGCTTTCTTT. It encodes CSARDARGRLGTGAFF.

The chain uses TRBV2 and TRBJ2-7; 8 nucleotides match TRBD1. The trim removed 6 bases at V and 4 bases at J, leaving 8 bases unmatched. The CDR3 has 14 residues. CDR1 is SNHLY and CDR2 is FYNNEI in the germline V gene. The CDR3 DNA sequence: TGTGCCAGCAGAAGGACAGGGTCCCTTTACGAGCAGTACTTC. Its protein is CASRRTGSLYEQYF.

J is TRBJ1-6 and V is TRBV3-1; unclear D gene. Trimming took off 6 bases at V and 6 bases at J, with 9 bases between the two ends. The CDR3 extends over 13 amino acids. Germline loops: CDR1 LGHDT, CDR2 YNNKEL (reference sequence). DNA of the CDR3: TGTGCCAGCAGTCCAGTACGTAATTCACCCCTCCACTTT. Amino acids: CASSPVRNSPLHF.

This chain uses TRBV5-1 with TRBJ2-5, with 7 nucleotides matching TRBD2. Germline loops: CDR1 SGHRS, CDR2 YFSETQ. This CDR3 region has 12 residues. The ends lost 6 bases at V and 4 bases at J; junction bases unmatched: 3. The CDR3, as DNA: TGCGCCAGCAAAGGGGAGGGAGAGACCCAGTACTTC. Its protein product is CASKGEGETQYF.

Only a few counts were recorded for this clonotype. V is TRBV7-9 and J is TRBJ2-7, with 8 bases aligning to TRBD1. Trimming took 2 bases from V and 3 from J; bases not matched to a gene: 3. Germline V gene data show CDR1 as SEHNR and CDR2 as FQNEAQ (reference sequence). The CDR3 loop spans 14 amino acids. CDR3 bases: TGTGCCAGCAGCTTAAGTGGACAGGGCTACGAGCAGTACTTC. Residues: CASSLSGQGYEQYF.

This clonotype was seen more than once but under ten times. The chain is built from TRBV5-6 and TRBJ2-3; D possibly corresponds to TRBD2 (5 bases). Trimming removed 0 bases at V and 5 bases at J, with 13 bases between. The CDR3 covers 15 residues. The V gene's germline CDR1 is SGHDT and CDR2 YYEEEE. CDR3 nucleotide sequence: TGTGCCAGCAGCTTGGTTGGAGGTCAAGTAGATACGCAGTATTTT. Amino acids: CASSLVGGQVDTQYF.